Here is one T cell receptor (beta chain) with its context. A read error may explain this, as a much larger clone is one base away. Uncontrolled infection, other autoimmune disease, pregnancy or lactation disqualified patients from enrolment. This specimen belongs to a study of T cells in Graves' hyperthyroidism and ophthalmopathy. From germline, CDR1 is SGHVS and CDR2 FNYEAQ. The CDR3 runs 14 residues. The V and J ends lost 5 bases and 2 bases respectively, with 12 bases between them. There were TCR beta CDR3 regions amplified from RNA transcripts. An initial round of RT-PCR targeting the TCR CDR3 relied on the HTBI primer set. TCRdb reprocessed the multiplex PCR reads with MiXCR, giving one entry per CDR3 protein. Of 750,000 to 900,000 distinct CDR3 sequences detected, roughly 40% appear once; the ten largest clones hold about 8.9%.

The sequence derives from a man younger than 35 with Graves' hyperthyroidism. Sequenced input: blood. The chain has TRBV7-6 and TRBJ2-5, with D perhaps being TRBD1 or TRBD2 (5 bases each). DNA of the CDR3: TGTGCCAGCAGCGCCCGGGACGGTCAAGAGACCCAGTACTTC. Protein sequence: CASSARDGQETQYF.